The next 10 T cell receptor beta chains were all read from a single sample in a study of human thymus T cells. The source of the thymus tissue was resections taken during corrective heart surgery. Generated by immunoSEQ multiplex PCR, the TCRdb table keeps only in-frame clones and is missing some. The sample lists 55,000 to 85,000 clones, 90% to 95% occurring once. The specimen sequenced was thymus tissue. These receptors all come from a girl less than two years old with a congenital heart defect but otherwise immunologically healthy.

Written as DNA, the CDR3 is TGTGCCAGCAGCTCGGACAGGAGGATCACAGATACGCAGTATTTT. It translates to CASSSDRRITDTQYF. The chain is built from TRBV11-2 and TRBJ2-3, with TRBD1 identical over 7 bases. This CDR3 is 15 amino acids long. Unmatched junction bases numbered 6, after V lost 4 bases and J lost 2 bases. Germline CDR1 SGHAT, CDR2 FQNNGV.

This chain's CDR3 is CASSLTWDSLGKLFF. DNA for the CDR3: TGTGCCAGCAGCTTGACTTGGGACAGCCTGGGAAAACTGTTTTTT. The chain joins TRBV5-5 to TRBJ1-4; the match to TRBD1 covers 7 bases. The CDR3 extends over 15 amino acids. Germline V gives CDR1 SGHKS, CDR2 YYEKEE (reference sequence). V was pared by 1 base and J by 10 bases, with 10 bases of the junction left unmatched. Together with reference TRBV5-5 and TRBJ1-4, the CDR3 gives the full variable domain: DAGVTQSPTHLIKTRGQQVTLRCSPISGHKSVSWYQQVLGQGPQFIFQYYEKEERGRGNFPDRFSARQFPNYSSELNVNALLLGDSALYLCASSLTWDSLGKLFFGSGTQLSVL.

The V and J genes are TRBV7-9 and TRBJ2-7; D is uncertain. There are 15 residues in the CDR3. V was pared by 8 bases and J by 2 bases, with 19 bases between. Germline CDR1 reads SEHNR; CDR2 reads FQNEAQ (reference sequence). The CDR3 protein is CASAPTSSIPYEQYF. The CDR3 coding sequence is TGTGCCAGCGCACCCACGTCTAGTATCCCCTACGAGCAGTACTTC.

The chain uses TRBV15 and TRBJ1-2, with unresolved D. The V end was cut by 4 bases, the J end by 4 bases, with 25 bases between. Germline lookup yields CDR1 LNHNV and CDR2 YYDKDF (reference sequence). The CDR3 runs to 18 residues. This CDR3 is CATSKLTFGSGYGYGYTF. In nucleotides, the CDR3 is TGTGCCACCAGCAAACTAACGTTTGGGTCGGGGTACGGCTATGGCTACACCTTC.

This sequence joins TRBV14 and TRBJ2-7; 9 positions match TRBD1. The J segment lost 3 bases and the V segment lost 2 bases, leaving 5 bases of the junction unmatched. CDR3 length equals 15 residues. Germline lookup yields CDR1 SGHDN and CDR2 FVKESK. CDR3 bases: TGTGCCAGCAGCCAAATCGGGGACAGGGACTACGAGCAGTACTTC. Residues: CASSQIGDRDYEQYF.

The chain combines TRBV5-4 with TRBJ1-2; TRBD1 aligns across 8 bases. Germline lookup yields CDR1 SGHNT and CDR2 YYREEE (reference sequence). The CDR3 has 16 amino acids. The trim removed 4 bases at V and 1 base at J, leaving 9 bases unmatched. The CDR3 here is CASSLGTGQFNYGYTF. CDR3 bases: TGTGCCAGCAGCCTAGGGACAGGCCAATTTAACTATGGCTACACCTTC.

CDR3 amino acids: CASSLLFQGGTEQYF. For the CDR3, the DNA is TGTGCCAGCAGTTTATTGTTCCAGGGAGGAACCGAGCAGTACTTC. The chain has TRBV28 and TRBJ2-7; weak D call: TRBD2 (6 bases). The V end lost 1 base, the J end lost 6 bases, and 16 bases lay between the germline ends. The CDR3 runs to 15 residues. CDR1 and CDR2 from the germline V gene are MDHEN and SYDVKM.

V gene TRBV6-1 combines with J gene TRBJ2-7; possible D gene TRBD1, 5 bases. The V gene lost 6 bases and the J gene lost 3 bases, with 12 bases spanning the gap. The CDR3 extends over 13 amino acids. The germline CDR1 and CDR2 sequences are MNHNS and SASEGT. The CDR3 here is CASSRRVFYEQYF. CDR3 DNA sequence: TGTGCCAGCAGCCGCAGGGTTTTCTACGAGCAGTACTTC.

The chain couples TRBV18 to TRBJ1-1, with TRBD1 matching over 8 bases. Germline V gene sequence: CDR1 KGHSH, CDR2 LQKENI. J lost 3 bases, V lost 4 bases, and 7 bases had no gene match. This CDR3 is built from 15 residues. The chain's CDR3 is CASSLPTGEHTEAFF. The CDR3, as DNA: TGTGCCAGCTCACTACCGACAGGGGAACACACTGAAGCTTTCTTT.

The chain combines TRBV4-2 with TRBJ2-7, with no clear D. Trimming cost V 2 bases and J 7 bases, with 24 bases left between them. This CDR3 contains 17 residues. CDR1 LGHNA and CDR2 YNFKEQ come from the germline V gene. The CDR3 DNA sequence: TGTGCCAGCAGCCAACCCGCCGGGCCGATCGAAGCGTGGGAGCAGTACTTC. This gives the protein CASSQPAGPIEAWEQYF.